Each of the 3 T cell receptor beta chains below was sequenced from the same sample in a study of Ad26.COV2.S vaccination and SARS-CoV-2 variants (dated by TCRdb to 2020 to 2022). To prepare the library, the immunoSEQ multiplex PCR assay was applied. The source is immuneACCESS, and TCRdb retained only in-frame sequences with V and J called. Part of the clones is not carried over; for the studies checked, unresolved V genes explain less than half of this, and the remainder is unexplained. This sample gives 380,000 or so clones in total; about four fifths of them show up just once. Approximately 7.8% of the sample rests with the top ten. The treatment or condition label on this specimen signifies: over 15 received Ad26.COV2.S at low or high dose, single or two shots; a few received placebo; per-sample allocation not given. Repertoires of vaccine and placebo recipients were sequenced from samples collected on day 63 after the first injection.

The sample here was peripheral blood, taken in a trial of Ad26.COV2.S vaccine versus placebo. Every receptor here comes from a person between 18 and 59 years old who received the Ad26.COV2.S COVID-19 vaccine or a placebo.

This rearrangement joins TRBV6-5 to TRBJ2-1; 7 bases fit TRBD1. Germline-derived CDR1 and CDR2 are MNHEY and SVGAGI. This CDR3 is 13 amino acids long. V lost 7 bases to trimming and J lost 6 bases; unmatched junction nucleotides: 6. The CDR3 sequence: CASTPEGANEQFF. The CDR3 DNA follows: TGTGCCAGCACCCCCGAGGGGGCCAATGAGCAGTTCTTC.

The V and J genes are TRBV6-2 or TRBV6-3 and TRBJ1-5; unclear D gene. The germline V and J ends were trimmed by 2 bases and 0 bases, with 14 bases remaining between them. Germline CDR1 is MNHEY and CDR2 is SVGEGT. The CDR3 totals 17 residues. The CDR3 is CASSYPPPAFSNQPQHF. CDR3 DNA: TGTGCCAGCAGTTACCCCCCTCCAGCATTTAGCAATCAGCCCCAGCATTTT.

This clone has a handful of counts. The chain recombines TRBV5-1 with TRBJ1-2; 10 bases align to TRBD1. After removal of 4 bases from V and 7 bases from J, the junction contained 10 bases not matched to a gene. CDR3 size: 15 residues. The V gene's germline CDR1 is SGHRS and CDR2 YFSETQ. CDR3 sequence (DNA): TGCGCCAGCAGCGTCACCGGGACAGGGGTTCGTGGCTACACCTTC. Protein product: CASSVTGTGVRGYTF.